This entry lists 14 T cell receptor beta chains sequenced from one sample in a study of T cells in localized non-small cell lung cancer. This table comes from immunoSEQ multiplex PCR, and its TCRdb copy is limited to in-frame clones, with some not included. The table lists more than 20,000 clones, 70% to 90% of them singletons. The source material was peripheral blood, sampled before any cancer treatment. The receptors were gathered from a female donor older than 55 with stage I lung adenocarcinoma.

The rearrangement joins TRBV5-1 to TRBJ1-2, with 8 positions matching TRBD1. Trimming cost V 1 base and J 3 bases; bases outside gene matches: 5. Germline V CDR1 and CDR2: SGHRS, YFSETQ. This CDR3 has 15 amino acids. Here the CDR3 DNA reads TGCGCCAGCAGCTTGTCCGCAGGGGGCTACTATGGCTACACCTTC. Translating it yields CASSLSAGGYYGYTF.

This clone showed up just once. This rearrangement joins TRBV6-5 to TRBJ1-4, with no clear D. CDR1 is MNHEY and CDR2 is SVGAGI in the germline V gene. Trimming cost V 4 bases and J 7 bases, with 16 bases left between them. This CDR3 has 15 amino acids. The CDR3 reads CASSSNQVRLEKLFF. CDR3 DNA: TGTGCCAGCAGTTCCAATCAAGTCAGGCTTGAAAAACTGTTTTTT.

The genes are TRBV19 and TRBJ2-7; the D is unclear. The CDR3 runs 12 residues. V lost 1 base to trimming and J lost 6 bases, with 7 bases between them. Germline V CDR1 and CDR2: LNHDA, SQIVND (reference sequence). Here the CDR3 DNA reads TGTGCCAGTAGTATAGGGGCAGCCGAGCAGTACTTC. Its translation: CASSIGAAEQYF.

The chain's CDR3 is CASSEEGPQPQHF. DNA of the CDR3: TGTGCCAGCAGTGAAGAGGGGCCTCAGCCCCAGCATTTT. V and J are TRBV2 and TRBJ1-5; TRBD1 is a possible D gene (5 bases). CDR1 SNHLY and CDR2 FYNNEI come from the germline V gene. The CDR3 contains 13 residues. V was trimmed by 1 base and J by 6 bases, leaving 7 bases between them.

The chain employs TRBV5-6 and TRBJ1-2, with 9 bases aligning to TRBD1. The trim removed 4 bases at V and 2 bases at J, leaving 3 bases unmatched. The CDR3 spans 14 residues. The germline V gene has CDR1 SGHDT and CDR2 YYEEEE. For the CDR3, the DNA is TGTGCCAGCAGCGGGGACAGGGCAAACTATGGCTACACCTTC. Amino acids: CASSGDRANYGYTF.

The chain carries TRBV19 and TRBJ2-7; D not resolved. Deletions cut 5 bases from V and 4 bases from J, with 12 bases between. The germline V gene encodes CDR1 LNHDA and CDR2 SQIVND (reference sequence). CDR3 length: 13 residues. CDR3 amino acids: CASSFGRQYEQYF. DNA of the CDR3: TGTGCCAGTAGTTTCGGCCGGCAGTACGAGCAGTACTTC.

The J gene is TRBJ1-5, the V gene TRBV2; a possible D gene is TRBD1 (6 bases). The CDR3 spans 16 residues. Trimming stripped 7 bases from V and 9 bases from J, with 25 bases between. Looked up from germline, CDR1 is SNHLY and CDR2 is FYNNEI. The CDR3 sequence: CASKPDGQFGGGPQHF. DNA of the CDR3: TGTGCCAGCAAACCCGACGGACAGTTCGGCGGGGGGCCCCAGCATTTT.

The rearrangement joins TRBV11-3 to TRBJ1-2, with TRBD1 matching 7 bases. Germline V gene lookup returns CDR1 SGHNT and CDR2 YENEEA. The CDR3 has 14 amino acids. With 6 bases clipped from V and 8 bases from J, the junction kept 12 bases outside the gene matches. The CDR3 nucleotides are TGTGCCAGCAGTTATGGGACAGCCGGATTCGGCTACACCTTC. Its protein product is CASSYGTAGFGYTF.

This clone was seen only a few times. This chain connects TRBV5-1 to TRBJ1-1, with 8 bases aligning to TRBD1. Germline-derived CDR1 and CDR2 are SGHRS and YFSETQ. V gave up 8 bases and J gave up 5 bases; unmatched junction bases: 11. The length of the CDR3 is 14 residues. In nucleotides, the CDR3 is TGCGCCAGTTTCCAGGGGGCCGGGGGGACTGAAGCTTTCTTT. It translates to CASFQGAGGTEAFF.

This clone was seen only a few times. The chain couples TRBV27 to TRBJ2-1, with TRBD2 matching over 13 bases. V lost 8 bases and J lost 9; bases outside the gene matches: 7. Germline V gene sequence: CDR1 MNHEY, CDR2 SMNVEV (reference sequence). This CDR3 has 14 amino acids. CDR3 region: CASGLTSGGSEQFF. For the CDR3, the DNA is TGTGCCAGCGGCCTGACTAGCGGGGGGAGTGAGCAGTTCTTC.

DNA for the CDR3: TGTGCCAGTAGTCCCCAGGGAGGGGGGACCCAGTACTTC. Protein: CASSPQGGGTQYF. The chain joins TRBV19 to TRBJ2-5, with D possibly being TRBD2 (7 bases). The CDR3 contains 13 residues. The germline CDR1 and CDR2 sequences are LNHDA and SQIVND (reference sequence). V was trimmed by 5 bases and J by 7 bases, leaving 14 bases between them.

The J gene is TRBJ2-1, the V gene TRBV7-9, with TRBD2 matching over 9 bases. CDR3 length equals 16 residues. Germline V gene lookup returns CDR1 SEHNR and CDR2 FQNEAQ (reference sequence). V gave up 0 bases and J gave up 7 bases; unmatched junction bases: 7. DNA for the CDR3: TGTGCCAGCAGCTTAGCCGTTAGCGGGAGCGGAAATGAGCAGTTCTTC. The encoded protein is CASSLAVSGSGNEQFF.

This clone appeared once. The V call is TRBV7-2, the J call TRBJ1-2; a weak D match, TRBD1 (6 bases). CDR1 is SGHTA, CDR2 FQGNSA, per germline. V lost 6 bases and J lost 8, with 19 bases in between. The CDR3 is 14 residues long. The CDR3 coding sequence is TGTGCCAGCAGTATAGACAGGACTTTGGGAGGCTACACCTTC. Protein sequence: CASSIDRTLGGYTF.

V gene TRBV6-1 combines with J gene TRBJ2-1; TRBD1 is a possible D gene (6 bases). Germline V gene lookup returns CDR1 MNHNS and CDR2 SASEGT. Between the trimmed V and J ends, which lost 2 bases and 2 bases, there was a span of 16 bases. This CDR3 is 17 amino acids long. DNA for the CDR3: TGTGCCAGCAGTGAATTGGGGGCCGCCACCACCTACAATGAGCAGTTCTTC. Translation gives CASSELGAATTYNEQFF.